The 5 T cell receptor beta chains reported below all come from one sample, sequenced in a study of CD8 T cells in ankylosing spondylitis. These receptors' targets are unknown. Findings and limits, study-wide: Made up of several highly homologous variants, a TCR beta motif appeared characteristic of ankylosing spondylitis blood.

TCRdb processed the 5' RACE reads anew with MiXCR; each CDR3 protein has one entry. The table shows approximately 540,000 distinct CDR3 sequences, with approximately 11% occurring only once. Material for sequencing was blood, either unsorted or a sorted T cell fraction (not recorded which). Receptors were obtained from a male donor with ankylosing spondylitis.

This clonotype was detected a few times. The chain recombines TRBV11-3 with TRBJ2-3, with 11 bases matching TRBD2. Germline CDR1 reads SGHNT; CDR2 reads YENEEA. With 5 bases clipped from V and 1 base from J, the junction kept 8 bases outside the gene matches. CDR3 size: 17 residues. CDR3 loop: CASSPAGTSGRTDTQYF. CDR3 sequence (DNA): TGTGCCAGCAGCCCAGCGGGGACTAGCGGTCGCACAGATACGCAGTATTTT.

V is TRBV6-4 and J is TRBJ2-1; D call uncertain. The V gene lost 2 bases and the J gene lost 2 bases, with 13 bases spanning the gap. This CDR3 spans 16 amino acids. CDR1 is MRHNA and CDR2 is SNTAGT in the germline V gene. The CDR3 reads CASSDDLQKPYNEQFF. For the CDR3, the DNA is TGTGCCAGCAGTGACGATTTACAAAAGCCCTACAATGAGCAGTTCTTC.

This clonotype was seen repeatedly, ten times or more. The chain has TRBV4-2 and TRBJ2-1; D tentatively fits TRBD1 or TRBD2 (5 bases each). Between the trimmed V and J ends, which lost 4 bases and 4 bases, there was a span of 11 bases. This CDR3 spans 14 amino acids. Per germline, CDR1 LGHNA and CDR2 YNFKEQ. In nucleotides, the CDR3 is TGTGCCAGCAGCCCCGCCGAGGGGTACAATGAGCAGTTCTTC. Translating gives CASSPAEGYNEQFF.

This clonotype has ten or more counts. The CDR3 loop is CASSFDRNTDTQYF. Here the CDR3 DNA reads TGTGCCAGCAGCTTTGACCGCAACACAGATACGCAGTATTTT. The V and J genes are TRBV11-2 and TRBJ2-3; D is unclear. CDR3 length: 14 amino acids. Germline V gene data show CDR1 as SGHAT and CDR2 as FQNNGV. V was shortened by 3 bases and J by 2 bases, with 9 bases between the two germline ends.

As concerns this clonotype: A junction end diverges from the germline sequence, so it may reflect a read error. The rearrangement links TRBV5-6 to TRBJ1-2; D remains unclear. Germline values: CDR1 SGHDT, CDR2 YYEEEE. The length of the CDR3 is 14 residues. The CDR3 coding sequence is TGTGCCAGCAGCTTGTTCTCGGATAACTATGGCTGCACCTTC. Amino acids: CASSLFSDNYGCTF.